This T cell receptor (beta chain) was recorded in a study of blood T cells in healthy people across ages. A second PCR of 7 to 11 cycles used a sample-barcoded 5' primer and a J-beta primer mix. Using its own MiXCR run on the 5' RACE reads, TCRdb lists one record per CDR3 protein. Of roughly 1,700,000 distinct CDR3 sequences listed, about 28% are singletons. Notes on the study in general: Diversity was estimated from one million T cells, and these estimates were considered underestimates.

To note about this clonotype: The antigen is unknown.

CDR1 and CDR2 from the germline V gene are LNHNV and YYDKDF (reference sequence). The CDR3 length is 14 residues. The V end lost 7 bases, the J end lost 10 bases, and 20 bases lay between the germline ends. This TCR was sampled from a woman aged 30 to 39 in good health. The rearrangement joins TRBV15 to TRBJ2-1; tentatively, D is TRBD1 or TRBD2 (5 bases each). The material sequenced was blood. The chain's CDR3 is CATTSTRGRGEQFF. The CDR3 DNA follows: TGTGCCACCACCTCCACTAGGGGACGAGGGGAGCAGTTCTTC. Using reference TRBV15 and TRBJ2-1 for the parts outside the CDR3, the full variable domain is DAMVIQNPRYQVTQFGKPVTLSCSQTLNHNVMYWYQQKSSQAPKLLFHYYDKDFNNEADTPDNFQSRRPNTSFCFLDIRSPGLGDTAMYLCATTSTRGRGEQFFGPGTRLTVL.